These 6 T cell receptor beta chains came from one sample sequenced in a study of CD8 T cells in Susac syndrome. The RNA, about 0.45 to 1 ug, was put through reverse transcription using random hexamers. One entry per CDR3 protein, called by TCRdb with MiXCR from the immunoSEQ multiplex PCR reads. Of about 400,000 distinct CDR3 sequences in the sample, about 85% are singletons; the top ten hold about 0.12%. Sequencing used CD8+ T cells from PBMCs. These receptor sequences come from a human donor with multiple sclerosis.

The chain uses TRBV19 and TRBJ1-6; TRBD1 aligns across 8 bases. CDR1 LNHDA and CDR2 SQIVND come from the germline V gene (reference sequence). V was clipped by 8 bases and J by 4 bases; unmatched bases: 10. This CDR3 has 16 amino acids. DNA of the CDR3: TGTGCCAGTTCCAACCAGGGGGCCCAGTATAATTCACCCCTCCACTTT. Protein sequence: CASSNQGAQYNSPLHF.

The chain combines TRBV2 with TRBJ1-5, with D possibly being TRBD1 (5 bases). Trimming removed 3 bases at V and 0 bases at J, with 15 bases between. CDR1 and CDR2 from the germline V gene are SNHLY and FYNNEI. The CDR3 has 17 residues. CDR3: CASSDGRERDSNQPQHF. The CDR3 nucleotides are TGTGCCAGCAGTGACGGCAGGGAAAGAGATAGCAATCAGCCCCAGCATTTT.

The CDR3 sequence is CASSLLTGERSGYTF. CDR3 coding DNA: TGTGCCAGCAGTTTATTAACGGGGGAGAGGTCAGGCTACACCTTC. The V and J genes are TRBV27 and TRBJ1-2; TRBD1 is a possible D gene (5 bases). There are 15 residues in the CDR3. The germline gives CDR1 MNHEY, CDR2 SMNVEV (reference sequence). V lost 1 base, J lost 8 bases, and 17 bases lay in between.

This chain joins TRBV4-1 and TRBJ1-2; TRBD1 might be the D (6 bases). Trimming cost V 1 base and J 4 bases, with 13 bases left between them. Germline lookup yields CDR1 MGHRA and CDR2 YSYEKL. This CDR3 contains 15 residues. The DNA for the CDR3 is TGCGCCAGCAGCCAAGTAGGAGGACAGACCTATGGCTACACCTTC. It codes for CASSQVGGQTYGYTF.

V is TRBV4-1 and J is TRBJ2-3, with 7 bases identical to TRBD2. The germline CDR1 and CDR2 sequences are MGHRA and YSYEKL. The CDR3 spans 16 residues. The J segment lost 0 bases and the V segment lost 2 bases, leaving 5 bases of the junction unmatched. CDR3 nucleotide sequence: TGCGCCAGCAGCCAACTTAGCGGGCGAAGCACAGATACGCAGTATTTT. As protein: CASSQLSGRSTDTQYF.

The genes are TRBV5-4 and TRBJ2-3; 8 bases agree with TRBD2. CDR3 size: 16 residues. After removal of 1 base from V and 5 bases from J, the junction contained 9 bases not matched to a gene. Looked up from germline, CDR1 is SGHNT and CDR2 is YYREEE (reference sequence). The CDR3 is CASSLSMREVGDTQYF. For the CDR3, the DNA is TGTGCCAGCAGCTTGTCGATGCGGGAGGTAGGAGATACGCAGTATTTT.